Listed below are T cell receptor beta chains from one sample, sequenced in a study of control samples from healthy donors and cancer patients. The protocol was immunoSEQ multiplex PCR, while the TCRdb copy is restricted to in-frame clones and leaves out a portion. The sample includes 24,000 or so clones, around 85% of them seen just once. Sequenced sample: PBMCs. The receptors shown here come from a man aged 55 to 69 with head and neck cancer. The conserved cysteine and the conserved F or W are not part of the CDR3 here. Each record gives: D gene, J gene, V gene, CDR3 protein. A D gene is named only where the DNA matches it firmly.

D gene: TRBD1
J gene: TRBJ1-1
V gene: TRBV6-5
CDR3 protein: ASSYHGTGAPPF

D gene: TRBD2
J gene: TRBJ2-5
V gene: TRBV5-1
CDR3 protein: ASSLGLAGGPGQETQY

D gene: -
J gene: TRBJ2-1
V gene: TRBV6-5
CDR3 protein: ASSRASSYNEQF

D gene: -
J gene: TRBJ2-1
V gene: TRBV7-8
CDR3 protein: ASSSGSSYNEQF

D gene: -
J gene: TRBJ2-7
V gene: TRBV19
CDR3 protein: ASSAGYEQY

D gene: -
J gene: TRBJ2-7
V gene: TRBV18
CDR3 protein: ASSPTQDYEQY

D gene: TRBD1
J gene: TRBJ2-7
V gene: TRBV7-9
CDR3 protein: ASSSGTGVYEQY

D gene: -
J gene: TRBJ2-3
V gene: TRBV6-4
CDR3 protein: ASSVSEGDTQY

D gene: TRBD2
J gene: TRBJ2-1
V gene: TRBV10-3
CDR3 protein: AISGRKAGENEQF

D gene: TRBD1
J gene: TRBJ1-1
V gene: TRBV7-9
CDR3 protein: ASSLDRGPNTEAF

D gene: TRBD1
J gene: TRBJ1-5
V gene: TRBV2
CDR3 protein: ASRLTGGDQPQH

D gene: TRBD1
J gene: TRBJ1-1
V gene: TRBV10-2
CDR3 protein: ASRLDRGRGAEAF

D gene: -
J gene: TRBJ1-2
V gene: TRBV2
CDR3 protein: ATEGSNYGYT

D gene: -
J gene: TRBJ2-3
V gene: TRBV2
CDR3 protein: ASSGQSTDTQY

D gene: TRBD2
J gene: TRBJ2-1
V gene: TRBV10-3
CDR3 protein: AIGTIRGDNEQF

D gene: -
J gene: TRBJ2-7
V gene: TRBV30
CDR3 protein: AWSDGTEKY

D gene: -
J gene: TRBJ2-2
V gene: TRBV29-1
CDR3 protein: SAAVDVGELF

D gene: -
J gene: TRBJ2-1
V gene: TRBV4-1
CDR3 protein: ASSQGQGSGEQF

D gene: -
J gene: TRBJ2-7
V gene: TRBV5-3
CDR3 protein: ARSLGPGDVFYEQY

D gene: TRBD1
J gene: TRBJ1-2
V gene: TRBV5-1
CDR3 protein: ASSYGDRGRGGYT

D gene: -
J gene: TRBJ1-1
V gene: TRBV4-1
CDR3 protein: ASSTSGTMNTEAF

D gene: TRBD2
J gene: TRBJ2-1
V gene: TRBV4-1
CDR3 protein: ASSQAGTSVYNEQF

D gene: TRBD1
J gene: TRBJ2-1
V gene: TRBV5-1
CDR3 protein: ASTGQGITGEQF

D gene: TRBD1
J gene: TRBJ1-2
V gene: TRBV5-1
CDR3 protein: ASSSTGTGASGYT

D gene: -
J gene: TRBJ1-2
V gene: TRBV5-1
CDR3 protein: ASSLQQGGYT

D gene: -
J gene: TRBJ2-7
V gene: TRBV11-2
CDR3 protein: ASSLEGGLSYEQY

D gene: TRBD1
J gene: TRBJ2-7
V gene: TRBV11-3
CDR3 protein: ASSIGTGGREQY

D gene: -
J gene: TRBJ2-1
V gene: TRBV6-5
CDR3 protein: ASMDSGYNEQF

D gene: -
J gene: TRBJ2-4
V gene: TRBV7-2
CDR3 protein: ASSLGLVDIQY

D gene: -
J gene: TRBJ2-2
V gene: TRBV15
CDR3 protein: ATSRAGQNTGELF

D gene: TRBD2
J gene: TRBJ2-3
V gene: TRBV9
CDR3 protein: ASSPRAGARTDTQY

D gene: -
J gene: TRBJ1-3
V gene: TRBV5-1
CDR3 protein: ASSLFHSGNTIY

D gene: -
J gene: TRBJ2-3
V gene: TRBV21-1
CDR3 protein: ASPGQGVGDTQY

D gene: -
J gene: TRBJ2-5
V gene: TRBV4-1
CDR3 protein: ASSQVYGTGETQY

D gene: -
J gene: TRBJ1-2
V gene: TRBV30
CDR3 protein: AWSPWGAYGYT

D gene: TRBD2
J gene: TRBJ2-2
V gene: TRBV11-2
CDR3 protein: ASRRTSGTGELF

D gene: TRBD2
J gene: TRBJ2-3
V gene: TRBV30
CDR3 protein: AWSGLAGGSNTQY

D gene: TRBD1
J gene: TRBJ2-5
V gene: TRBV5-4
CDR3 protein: ASSVTGVETQY

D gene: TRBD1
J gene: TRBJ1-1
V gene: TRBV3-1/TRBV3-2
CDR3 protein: ASSLQGVTEAF

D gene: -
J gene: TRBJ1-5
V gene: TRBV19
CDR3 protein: ASSISTGNQPQH

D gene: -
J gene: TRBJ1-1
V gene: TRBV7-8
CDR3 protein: ASSFGSGEGTEAF

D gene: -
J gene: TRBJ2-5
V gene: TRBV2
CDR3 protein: ASTGTGETQY

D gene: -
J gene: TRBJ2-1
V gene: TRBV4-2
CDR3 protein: ASSQGGNEQF

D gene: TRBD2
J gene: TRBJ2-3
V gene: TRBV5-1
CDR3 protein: ASSLASGFSTDTQY

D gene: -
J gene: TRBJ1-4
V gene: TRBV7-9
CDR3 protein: ATLPVEGAYEKLF

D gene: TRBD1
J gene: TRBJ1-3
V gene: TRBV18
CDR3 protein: ASSPRAPPGTGYSGNTIY

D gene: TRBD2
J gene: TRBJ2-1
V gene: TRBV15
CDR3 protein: ATSRDQASGDHNEQF

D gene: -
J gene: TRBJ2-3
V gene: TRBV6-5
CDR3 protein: ASSKRTGATDTQY

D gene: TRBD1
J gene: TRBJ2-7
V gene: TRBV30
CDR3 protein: AGRQGLREQY

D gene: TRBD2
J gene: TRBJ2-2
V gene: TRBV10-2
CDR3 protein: ASSALAGDYTGELF

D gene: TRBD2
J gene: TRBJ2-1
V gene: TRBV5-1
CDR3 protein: ASSHRLAGVYNEQF

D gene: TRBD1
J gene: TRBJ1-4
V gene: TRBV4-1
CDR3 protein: ASSPRAGTGDEKLF

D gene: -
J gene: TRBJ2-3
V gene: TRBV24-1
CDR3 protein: ATSDQDPSSTDTQY

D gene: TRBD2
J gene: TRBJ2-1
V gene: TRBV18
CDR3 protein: ASSPGPIAGGPLEQF

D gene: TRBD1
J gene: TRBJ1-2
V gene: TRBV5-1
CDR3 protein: ASSLTGQGNYGYT

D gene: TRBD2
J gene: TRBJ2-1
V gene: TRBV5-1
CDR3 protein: ASSLRASGVYNEQF

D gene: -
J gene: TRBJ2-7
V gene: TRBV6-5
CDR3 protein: ASSYARGEGYEQY

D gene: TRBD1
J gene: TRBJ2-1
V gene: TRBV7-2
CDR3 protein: ASSAGHRGNSNEQF

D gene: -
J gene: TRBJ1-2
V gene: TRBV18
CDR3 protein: ASSPRGADGYT

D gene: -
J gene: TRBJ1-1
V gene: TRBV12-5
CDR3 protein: ASGLVAGGTEAF